The 19 T cell receptor beta chains reported below all come from one sample, sequenced in a study of T cell responses to AZD1222 COVID-19 vaccine (dated by TCRdb to about 2021). The library was obtained by the immunoSEQ multiplex PCR assay. Here the immuneACCESS table is served through TCRdb, limited to in-frame sequences with V and J called. Missing clones are a known gap in these copies; in checked studies unresolved V genes cover under half, and the rest lacks a known reason. In this sample the table shows over 45,000 clones, approximately 85% of which occur a single time. Roughly 16% of the sample is in the top ten clones. The meaning of the sample's time point label: baseline before first vaccination. The starting material was peripheral blood, obtained on day 0 of AZD1222 vaccination. Source of these receptors: an adult in good health.

The DNA of the CDR3 is TGTGCCAGTAGTGGATCGACAGGCAATCAGCCCCAGCATTTT. Residues: CASSGSTGNQPQHF. This chain joins TRBV19 and TRBJ1-5; possible D gene TRBD1, 5 bases. Germline lookup yields CDR1 LNHDA and CDR2 SQIVND (reference sequence). This CDR3 contains 14 residues. The ends were cut back, 5 bases at V and 2 bases at J, with 10 bases in the middle. The complete variable domain, with remaining parts taken from reference TRBV19 and TRBJ1-5, reads DGGITQSPKYLFRKEGQNVTLSCEQNLNHDAMYWYRQDPGQGLRLIYYSQIVNDFQKGDIAEGYSVSREKKESFPLTVTSAQKNPTAFYLCASSGSTGNQPQHFGDGTRLSIL.

V usage is TRBV19 and J usage is TRBJ2-7; possibly TRBD2 for D (5 bases). There are 14 residues in the CDR3. V was clipped by 3 bases and J by 7 bases, with 16 bases between them. CDR1 LNHDA and CDR2 SQIVND come from the germline V gene (reference sequence). This chain's CDR3 is CASSMQAGSGEQYF. In DNA form, the CDR3 reads TGTGCCAGTAGTATGCAGGCAGGTTCGGGAGAGCAGTACTTC. Combining the CDR3 with reference TRBV19 and TRBJ2-7 gives the whole variable domain DGGITQSPKYLFRKEGQNVTLSCEQNLNHDAMYWYRQDPGQGLRLIYYSQIVNDFQKGDIAEGYSVSREKKESFPLTVTSAQKNPTAFYLCASSMQAGSGEQYFGPGTRLTVT.

This chain links TRBV27 with TRBJ2-7; the D gene is possibly TRBD1 (7 bases). Germline V gene sequence: CDR1 MNHEY, CDR2 SMNVEV (reference sequence). V lost 5 bases and J 3 bases, leaving 17 bases between the germline ends. The CDR3 extends over 15 amino acids. In DNA form, the CDR3 reads TGTGCCAGCAGTAGCCGCGGAGGGGGCGGCTACGAGCAGTACTTC. Residues: CASSSRGGGGYEQYF.

V and J are TRBV5-6 and TRBJ1-5; the D gene is possibly TRBD1 (5 bases). CDR3 size: 14 residues. CDR1 and CDR2 from the germline V gene are SGHDT and YYEEEE. V was cut by 3 bases and J by 5 bases, with 12 bases left in between. The CDR3 loop reads CASSYGTGDQPQHF. The CDR3 region has the DNA TGTGCCAGCAGCTACGGGACGGGAGATCAGCCCCAGCATTTT.

This clone was counted between two and nine times. The chain carries TRBV28 and TRBJ1-5; D unresolved. The germline gives CDR1 MDHEN, CDR2 SYDVKM. Trimming stripped 3 bases from V and 4 bases from J, with 7 bases between. The CDR3 covers 13 residues. CDR3: CASSFSRNQPQHF. The CDR3 region has the DNA TGTGCCAGCAGTTTCTCCCGGAATCAGCCCCAGCATTTT.

The rearrangement joins TRBV2 to TRBJ1-2; the D is unclear. Trimming removed 2 bases at V and 1 base at J, with 11 bases between. The CDR3 contains 15 residues. CDR1 is SNHLY and CDR2 is FYNNEI in the germline V gene. The CDR3 bases are TGTGCCAGCAGTGAAAGATCGATTAATAACTATGGCTACACCTTC. Translated, it gives CASSERSINNYGYTF.

This chain connects TRBV29-1 to TRBJ2-5; the D is unclear. There are 11 residues in the CDR3. Between the trimmed V and J ends, which lost 4 bases and 5 bases, there was a span of 8 bases. Germline V gives CDR1 SQVTM, CDR2 ANQGSEA. The CDR3 region is CSVALRETQYF. The CDR3 nucleotides are TGCAGCGTTGCCCTTCGTGAGACCCAGTACTTC.

The V and J genes are TRBV7-9 and TRBJ1-5, with 7 bases lining up with TRBD1. CDR3 size: 16 residues. With V trimmed by 4 bases and J by 4 bases, 10 bases remained unmatched. Germline assignment: CDR1 SEHNR and CDR2 FQNEAQ (reference sequence). CDR3 region: CASSSTGLGVNQPQHF. The CDR3 coding sequence is TGTGCCAGCAGCTCGACAGGGTTGGGAGTGAATCAGCCCCAGCATTTT. The whole variable domain, filled in from reference TRBV7-9 and TRBJ1-5, reads DTGVSQNPRHKITKRGQNVTFRCDPISEHNRLYWYRQTLGQGPEFLTYFQNEAQLEKSRLLSDRFSAERPKGSFSTLEIQRTEQGDSAMYLCASSSTGLGVNQPQHFGDGTRLSIL.

The chain couples TRBV5-6 to TRBJ2-2, with a possible D match to TRBD2 (5 bases). CDR3 length: 16 residues. Germline V gene lookup returns CDR1 SGHDT and CDR2 YYEEEE. Trimming cost V 0 bases and J 3 bases, with 12 bases left between them. This CDR3 reads CASSLAIWGDTGELFF. CDR3 DNA: TGTGCCAGCAGCTTGGCGATTTGGGGAGACACCGGGGAGCTGTTTTTT.

The chain links TRBV3-1 (or the pseudogene TRBV3-2) to TRBJ2-3; TRBD1 matches at 7 bases. CDR3 length: 14 amino acids. In germline, CDR1 is LGHDT, CDR2 YNNKEL (reference sequence). Trimming took 4 bases from V and 4 from J; bases not matched to a gene: 5. The CDR3 region is CASSRKQGADTQYF. The CDR3 coding sequence is TGTGCCAGCAGCCGTAAGCAGGGGGCAGATACGCAGTATTTT.

This chain joins TRBV5-6 and TRBJ2-7, with 9 bases that match TRBD2. Germline V gene sequence: CDR1 SGHDT, CDR2 YYEEEE. Trimming at V came to 1 base and at J to 2 bases, leaving 4 bases not matched to a gene. The CDR3 spans 15 residues. CDR3 region: CASSLNPSGAYEQYF. CDR3 sequence (DNA): TGTGCCAGCAGCTTGAACCCTAGCGGGGCCTACGAGCAGTACTTC.

The chain couples TRBV9 to TRBJ2-1, with D possibly being TRBD2 (6 bases). This CDR3 region has 16 residues. V was shortened by 4 bases and J by 4 bases, with 18 bases between the two germline ends. The germline CDR1 and CDR2 sequences are SGDLS and YYNGEE. The CDR3 sequence: CASSPLSSDAYNEQFF. CDR3 sequence (DNA): TGTGCCAGCAGCCCCTTATCTAGCGACGCTTACAATGAGCAGTTCTTC.

The chain is built from TRBV9 and TRBJ2-7; 10 nucleotides match TRBD2. This CDR3 comprises 15 residues. Per the germline V gene, CDR1 is SGDLS and CDR2 is YYNGEE. The V segment lost 0 bases and the J segment 3 bases; nucleotides outside the gene matches: 3. The CDR3 coding sequence is TGTGCCAGCAGCGTAGGTCCTAGCGGGAGCTACGAGCAGTACTTC. This encodes CASSVGPSGSYEQYF.

This clone was detected only once. The J gene is TRBJ2-1, the V gene TRBV27; D remains unclear. The CDR3 is 15 residues long. Trimming removed 5 bases at V and 1 base at J, with 12 bases between. From germline, CDR1 is MNHEY and CDR2 SMNVEV (reference sequence). CDR3 DNA sequence: TGTGCCAGCAGTCCCATTTCTGAATCCTACAATGAGCAGTTCTTC. It encodes CASSPISESYNEQFF.

This rearrangement joins TRBV28 to TRBJ2-7; D is unresolved. The CDR3 loop spans 13 amino acids. The V and J ends lost 2 bases and 7 bases respectively, with 12 bases between them. Germline-derived CDR1 and CDR2 are MDHEN and SYDVKM. CDR3 nucleotide sequence: TGTGCCAGCAGTTTAATGGCGGTGCGGGAGCAGTACTTC. Its protein is CASSLMAVREQYF.

The chain uses TRBV7-6 and TRBJ1-1; D is perhaps TRBD1 (6 bases). CDR3 length equals 16 residues. V was trimmed by 1 base and J by 4 bases, leaving 16 bases between them. Per germline, CDR1 SGHVS and CDR2 FNYEAQ. The CDR3: CASSLVPGAMSTEAFF. CDR3 DNA sequence: TGTGCCAGCAGCTTAGTACCGGGGGCGATGAGCACTGAAGCTTTCTTT. The full variable domain, completed using reference TRBV7-6 and TRBJ1-1, is GAGVSQSPRYKVTKRGQDVALRCDPISGHVSLYWYRQALGQGPEFLTYFNYEAQQDKSGLPNDRFSAERPEGSISTLTIQRTEQRDSAMYRCASSLVPGAMSTEAFFGQGTRLTVV.

The chain links TRBV16 to TRBJ2-7, with a weak D call TRBD1 (6 bases). The V gene's germline CDR1 is KGHSY and CDR2 FQNENV. The CDR3 extends over 14 amino acids. Trimming stripped 4 bases from V and 1 base from J, with 11 bases between. CDR3 residues: CASSLGGSSYEQYF. DNA for the CDR3: TGTGCCAGCAGCCTAGGGGGTAGTTCCTACGAGCAGTACTTC.

The rearrangement joins TRBV28 to TRBJ1-6; D possibly corresponds to TRBD1 (6 bases). V was shortened by 6 bases and J by 0 bases, with 15 bases between the two germline ends. Germline lookup yields CDR1 MDHEN and CDR2 SYDVKM. The CDR3 is 17 residues long. As DNA, the CDR3 is TGTGCCAGCAGCCCGGACAGCTTAAGCTCCTATAATTCACCCCTCCACTTT. This gives the protein CASSPDSLSSYNSPLHF.

Comment on this clone: The junction departs from germline at one end; a sequencing error may be responsible. J is TRBJ2-3 and V is TRBV2; 13 nucleotides line up with TRBD2. CDR1 and CDR2 from the germline V gene are SNHLY and FYNNEI. The CDR3 runs to 15 residues. CDR3 nucleotides: TGTGCCAGCAATGAACTAGCGGGGGGGCTAGATACGCAGTATTTT. It encodes CASNELAGGLDTQYF.